A single sample gave rise to the 28 T cell receptor beta chains below, sequenced in a study of spatial heterogeneity in lung cancer. Each CDR3 protein is one row after TCRdb ran MiXCR on the 5' RACE reads. The table shows about 120,000 distinct CDR3 sequences, with more than 9% occurring only once. As for time point: blood at routine non-recurrence follow-up after resection. No cells were sorted before sequencing. The whole RNA sequenced was extracted from tumor, nontumor lung or frozen PBMC. The sequences come from PBMCs, collected at follow-up. The origin of the receptors is a male donor with early-stage non-small cell lung cancer.

This clonotype was seen repeatedly, ten times or more. This chain uses TRBV29-1 with TRBJ1-2; unclear D gene. Germline V gives CDR1 SQVTM, CDR2 ANQGSEA. The CDR3 is 11 residues long. Deletions cut 5 bases from V and 2 bases from J, with 6 bases between. In DNA form, the CDR3 reads TGCAGCGTTAATCAAAACTATGGCTACACCTTC. This encodes CSVNQNYGYTF.

This clonotype was seen a few times. This rearrangement joins TRBV9 to TRBJ1-3; D is possibly TRBD1 (5 bases). The V end was cut by 4 bases, the J end by 0 bases, with 14 bases between. Germline-derived CDR1 and CDR2 are SGDLS and YYNGEE. The CDR3 consists of 16 residues. The chain's CDR3 is CASSPHGRGSGNTIYF. The CDR3 DNA follows: TGTGCCAGCAGCCCCCATGGAAGGGGCTCTGGAAACACCATATATTTT. Looking up the rest from reference TRBV9 and TRBJ1-3 gives the full variable domain: DSGVTQTPKHLITATGQRVTLRCSPRSGDLSVYWYQQSLDQGLQFLIQYYNGEERAKGNILERFSAQQFPDLHSELNLSSLELGDSALYFCASSPHGRGSGNTIYFGEGSWLTVV.

This clonotype was counted at least ten times. CDR3 residues: CASSLRDARAYEQYF. CDR3 bases: TGTGCCAGCAGCTTAAGAGACGCCAGGGCCTACGAGCAGTACTTC. The chain links TRBV7-2 to TRBJ2-7; a possible D gene is TRBD1 (5 bases). CDR1 and CDR2 (germline): SGHTA, FQGNSA. V shed 2 bases and J shed 2 bases, with 13 bases lying between them. The CDR3 sequence is 15 residues long.

In this sample, this clonotype turned up a few times. The chain combines TRBV7-2 with TRBJ1-2; 7 bases are shared with TRBD1. V shed 2 bases, J shed 0 bases, and the junction held 3 bases outside the gene matches. This CDR3 region has 15 residues. CDR1 is SGHTA, CDR2 FQGNSA, per germline. For the CDR3, the DNA is TGTGCCAGCAGCTTAAGACAGGGAGCTAACTATGGCTACACCTTC. This sequence encodes CASSLRQGANYGYTF.

This clonotype was counted only a few times. The CDR3 protein is CASSFGRANQPQHF. As DNA, the CDR3 is TGTGCCAGCAGCTTCGGGCGGGCTAATCAGCCCCAGCATTTT. V and J are TRBV7-2 and TRBJ1-5; D not resolved. The CDR3 totals 14 residues. V lost 3 bases, J lost 4 bases, and 10 bases lay in between. Germline V gives CDR1 SGHTA, CDR2 FQGNSA. The full variable domain, in which reference TRBV7-2 and TRBJ1-5 provide the parts outside the CDR3, is GAGVSQSPSNKVTEKGKDVELRCDPISGHTALYWYRQSLGQGLEFLIYFQGNSAPDKSGLPSDRFSAERTGGSVSTLTIQRTQQEDSAVYLCASSFGRANQPQHFGDGTRLSIL.

The chain joins TRBV6-1 to TRBJ1-4, with 7 positions matching TRBD1. Germline CDR1 and CDR2: MNHNS and SASEGT. Germline trimming cut 8 bases from V and 2 bases from J; bases unmatched to any gene: 11. The CDR3 covers 16 residues. The CDR3 loop is CASGAGQRSTNEKLFF. The CDR3, as DNA: TGTGCCAGCGGGGCGGGACAGAGGAGTACTAATGAAAAACTGTTTTTT.

The V and J genes are TRBV5-5 and TRBJ2-1; D is possibly TRBD1 (5 bases). The germline CDR1 and CDR2 sequences are SGHKS and YYEKEE (reference sequence). V dropped 4 bases and J dropped 4 bases, with 21 bases sitting between them. The CDR3 has 17 amino acids. CDR3 sequence reads: CASSPWAARVGYNEQFF. Written as DNA, the CDR3 is TGTGCCAGCAGCCCCTGGGCGGCCAGGGTCGGTTACAATGAGCAGTTCTTC.

This clonotype has a count of ten or more. The chain has TRBV6-6 and TRBJ2-1; no clear D. V lost 2 bases and J lost 8, with 7 bases in between. The CDR3 contains 12 residues. CDR1 and CDR2 (germline): MNHNY, SVGAGI (reference sequence). Here the CDR3 DNA reads TGTGCCAGCAGTTACGTTAGGGATGAGCAGTTCTTC. Translating gives CASSYVRDEQFF.

This clonotype was seen repeatedly, ten times or more. V is TRBV9 and J is TRBJ2-2; 8 positions agree with TRBD1. The germline V gene has CDR1 SGDLS and CDR2 YYNGEE. The length of the CDR3 is 15 residues. The V gene end was trimmed by 3 bases and the J gene end by 2 bases; junction bases not matched to a gene: 3. CDR3 DNA: TGTGCCAGCAGCGACACAGGGGGTAACACCGGGGAGCTGTTTTTT. Translating it yields CASSDTGGNTGELFF.

Of note for this clonotype: This may be a read error, as it is one base from a much larger clone. The chain uses TRBV24-1 and TRBJ1-5; D is uncertain. This CDR3 comprises 13 residues. Germline values: CDR1 KGHDR, CDR2 SFDVKD. Here the CDR3 reads CATSEDTNQPRHF. The CDR3 DNA sequence: TGTGCCACCAGTGAGGATACCAATCAGCCCCGGCATTTT.

This clonotype appeared many times. This sequence joins TRBV7-2 and TRBJ2-1; the match to TRBD2 covers 10 bases. V was clipped by 5 bases and J by 4 bases; unmatched bases: 5. Per germline, CDR1 SGHTA and CDR2 FQGNSA. The CDR3 runs 15 residues. CDR3 in amino acids: CASSPGTSEYNEQFF. DNA for the CDR3: TGTGCCAGCAGCCCCGGGACTAGCGAATACAATGAGCAGTTCTTC.

CDR3 amino acids: CSARGPGLMNTEAFF. CDR3 bases: TGCAGTGCTAGGGGCCCAGGTTTAATGAACACTGAAGCTTTCTTT. The chain links TRBV20-1 to TRBJ1-1; D is unresolved. This CDR3 comprises 15 residues. The germline V and J ends were trimmed by 3 bases and 0 bases, with 14 bases remaining between them. Germline loops: CDR1 DFQATT, CDR2 SNEGSKA (reference sequence).

This clonotype was counted only a few times. The V gene is TRBV7-3, the J gene TRBJ2-4, with D perhaps TRBD1 (5 bases). Trimming cost V 6 bases and J 0 bases, with 21 bases left between them. CDR3 length: 18 amino acids. Germline CDR1 and CDR2: SGHTA and FQGTGA. The CDR3 DNA follows: TGTGCCAGCAGTCGCCCGCCTGGCAGGGCCCTAGCCAAAAACATTCAGTACTTC. This encodes CASSRPPGRALAKNIQYF.

There are many counts of this clonotype. V gene TRBV29-1 combines with J gene TRBJ2-1, with 7 bases matching TRBD1. Per the germline V gene, CDR1 is SQVTM and CDR2 is ANQGSEA. Trimming at V came to 4 bases and at J to 4 bases, leaving 7 bases not matched to a gene. This CDR3 spans 14 amino acids. DNA of the CDR3: TGCAGCGTTGGCCGACAGGGCTTATACAATGAGCAGTTCTTC. It yields the protein CSVGRQGLYNEQFF.

This clonotype was seen at least ten times. The chain employs TRBV29-1 and TRBJ1-3; D gene unclear. The germline gives CDR1 SQVTM, CDR2 ANQGSEA. Trimming left V 5 bases short and J 3 bases short, with 8 bases between. The length of the CDR3 is 12 residues. The CDR3 bases are TGCAGCGTTTCATGGGGTGGAAACACCATATATTTT. Its protein product is CSVSWGGNTIYF.

The chain is built from TRBV18 and TRBJ2-7, with 7 bases lining up with TRBD1. The CDR3 loop spans 15 amino acids. V lost 3 bases and J lost 3; bases outside the gene matches: 8. Germline CDR1 reads KGHSH; CDR2 reads LQKENI. DNA of the CDR3: TGTGCCAGCTCACCGGGACAGAGTTCTCTCTACGAGCAGTACTTC. Translating it yields CASSPGQSSLYEQYF.

The V and J genes are TRBV3-1 and TRBJ2-7; D remains ambiguous. Trimming pared 0 bases from V and 4 bases from J, leaving 13 bases between. This CDR3 contains 15 residues. Germline values: CDR1 LGHDT, CDR2 YNNKEL (reference sequence). CDR3: CASSQDQLPFYEQYF. The CDR3 region has the DNA TGTGCCAGCAGCCAAGACCAACTGCCGTTTTACGAGCAGTACTTC.

The table lists this clonotype with a few counts. This chain joins TRBV4-1 and TRBJ2-1; 7 positions match TRBD1. V lost 0 bases to trimming and J lost 4 bases; unmatched junction nucleotides: 6. This CDR3 region has 16 residues. Germline CDR1 reads MGHRA; CDR2 reads YSYEKL. The CDR3 DNA sequence: TGCGCCAGCAGCCAAGATCTGCAGGGGGTTTACAATGAGCAGTTCTTC. Amino acid sequence: CASSQDLQGVYNEQFF.

In DNA form, the CDR3 reads TGTGCCAGCAGTGCCCAGGTACGAGATACGCAGTATTTT. Its translation is CASSAQVRDTQYF. The chain carries TRBV6-5 and TRBJ2-3; D is ambiguous. This CDR3 is 13 amino acids long. Trimming took 5 bases from V and 5 from J, leaving 11 bases between them. In germline, CDR1 is MNHEY, CDR2 SVGAGI.

This clonotype was counted a few times. The chain recombines TRBV27 with TRBJ1-6, with D possibly being TRBD1 (6 bases). CDR1 is MNHEY and CDR2 is SMNVEV in the germline V gene (reference sequence). Trimming pared 5 bases from V and 9 bases from J, leaving 20 bases between. The CDR3 loop spans 16 amino acids. CDR3 coding DNA: TGTGCCAGCAGTCCCCTGAGAACAGGGCGGGTTTCACCCCTCCACTTT. Its protein is CASSPLRTGRVSPLHF.

The V call is TRBV6-1, the J call TRBJ1-5; 7 nucleotides line up with TRBD1. The CDR3 loop spans 15 amino acids. CDR1 is MNHNS and CDR2 is SASEGT in the germline V gene. The trim removed 5 bases at V and 4 bases at J, leaving 8 bases unmatched. In DNA form, the CDR3 reads TGTGCCAGCAGTCTCCCTCGACAGGGAAATCAGCCCCAGCATTTT. Its protein product is CASSLPRQGNQPQHF.

The chain has TRBV9 and TRBJ2-5; the match to TRBD1 covers 10 bases. Trimming cost V 2 bases and J 5 bases; bases outside gene matches: 6. Per germline, CDR1 SGDLS and CDR2 YYNGEE. This CDR3 spans 15 amino acids. CDR3 nucleotide sequence: TGTGCCAGCAGCGTGGGGACAGGGGTGGTCGAGACCCAGTACTTC. This encodes CASSVGTGVVETQYF.

J is TRBJ2-3 and V is TRBV24-1, with a possible D match to TRBD2 (6 bases). This CDR3 is built from 15 residues. Trimming cost V 5 bases and J 0 bases, with 11 bases left between them. Germline V gene lookup returns CDR1 KGHDR and CDR2 SFDVKD. The CDR3, as DNA: TGTGCCACCAGTGTGAAGGCGGGGAGCACAGATACGCAGTATTTT. It yields the protein CATSVKAGSTDTQYF.

The sample holds a few counts of this clonotype. The chain is built from TRBV18 and TRBJ1-6; D might be TRBD1 (5 bases). V dropped 5 bases and J dropped 5 bases, with 7 bases sitting between them. The CDR3 is 13 amino acids. CDR1 KGHSH and CDR2 LQKENI come from the germline V gene. This CDR3 is CASSSQDNSPLHF. The CDR3, as DNA: TGTGCCAGCTCATCACAGGATAATTCACCCCTCCACTTT.

This clonotype was recorded many times. The chain employs TRBV7-2 and TRBJ2-3; the match to TRBD2 covers 7 bases. With 4 bases clipped from V and 2 bases from J, the junction kept 9 bases outside the gene matches. The CDR3 length is 16 residues. Germline-derived CDR1 and CDR2 are SGHTA and FQGNSA. CDR3 sequence (DNA): TGTGCCAGCAGCTCTGGGGGGGTCCTAAACACAGATACGCAGTATTTT. It is translated as CASSSGGVLNTDTQYF. The whole variable domain, filled in from reference TRBV7-2 and TRBJ2-3, reads GAGVSQSPSNKVTEKGKDVELRCDPISGHTALYWYRQSLGQGLEFLIYFQGNSAPDKSGLPSDRFSAERTGGSVSTLTIQRTQQEDSAVYLCASSSGGVLNTDTQYFGPGTRLTVL.

The sample holds a few counts of this clonotype. This rearrangement joins TRBV6-1 to TRBJ2-7; 9 bases are shared with TRBD1. This CDR3 has 13 residues. V lost 6 bases, J lost 3 bases, and 3 bases stayed unmatched. Germline loops: CDR1 MNHNS, CDR2 SASEGT. CDR3 protein: CASRGTGNYEQYF. In DNA form, the CDR3 reads TGTGCCAGCAGGGGGACAGGGAACTACGAGCAGTACTTC.

This clonotype came up a few times. The chain recombines TRBV20-1 with TRBJ2-2; the D is unclear. Trimming removed 4 bases at V and 2 bases at J, with 11 bases between. Germline-derived CDR1 and CDR2 are DFQATT and SNEGSKA (reference sequence). The CDR3 runs 14 residues. CDR3 in amino acids: CSAMRSRNTGELFF. In DNA, the CDR3 is TGCAGTGCTATGAGGAGCAGAAACACCGGGGAGCTGTTTTTT.

In the case of this clonotype: A read error may be the cause here, since a much bigger clone is one base away. This chain uses TRBV18 with TRBJ1-1; 9 nucleotides match TRBD1. The germline V gene has CDR1 KGHSH and CDR2 LQKENI. The CDR3 extends over 14 amino acids. CDR3 amino acids: CASSRDRDRTEASF. The CDR3 coding sequence is TGTGCCAGCTCCCGGGACAGGGACAGGACTGAAGCTTCCTTT.